This T cell receptor (beta chain) was identified in a study of regulatory T cells in long-lasting Graves disease. Construction of the TCR beta libraries employed iRepertoire HTBI primers in conjunction with Arm-PCR of CDR3 regions. From the multiplex PCR reads, TCRdb called clonotypes with MiXCR, one entry per CDR3 protein. The table lists 310,000 or so distinct CDR3 sequences, 22% of them singletons. This clonotype was detected only a few times. The germline V and J ends were trimmed by 2 bases and 3 bases, with 9 bases remaining between them. The CDR3 is made up of 14 amino acids. Time point noted: persistent/refractory GD, antithyroid drugs over 5 years with positive TRAb. PBMC RNA was the source of the TCR library. By American Thyroid Association guidelines, Graves' disease was diagnosed in the cohort.

This material consisted of peripheral blood mononuclear cells (PBMCs), taken when the disease was refractory, from a patient treated with antithyroid drugs. The J gene is TRBJ2-3, the V gene TRBV12-3 or TRBV12-4; TRBD2 might be the D (6 bases). This TCR came from a female donor with Graves disease. CDR3 protein: CASSLTGETDTQYF. CDR3 coding DNA: TGTGCCAGCAGTTTAACGGGAGAGACAGATACGCAGTATTTT.